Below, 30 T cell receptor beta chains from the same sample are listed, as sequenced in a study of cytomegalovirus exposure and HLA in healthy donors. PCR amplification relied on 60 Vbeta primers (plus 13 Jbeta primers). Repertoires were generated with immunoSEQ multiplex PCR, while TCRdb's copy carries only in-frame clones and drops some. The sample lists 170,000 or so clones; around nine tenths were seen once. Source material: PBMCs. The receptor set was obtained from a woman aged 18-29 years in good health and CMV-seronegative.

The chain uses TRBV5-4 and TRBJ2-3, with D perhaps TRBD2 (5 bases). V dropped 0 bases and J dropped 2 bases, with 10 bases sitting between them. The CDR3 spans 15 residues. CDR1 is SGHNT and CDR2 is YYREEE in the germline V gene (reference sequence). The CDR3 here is CASSLELVATDTQYF. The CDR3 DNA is TGTGCCAGCAGCTTGGAACTAGTGGCCACAGATACGCAGTATTTT. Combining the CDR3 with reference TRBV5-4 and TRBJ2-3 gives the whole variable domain ETGVTQSPTHLIKTRGQQVTLRCSSQSGHNTVSWYQQALGQGPQFIFQYYREEENGRGNFPPRFSGLQFPNYSSELNVNALELDDSALYLCASSLELVATDTQYFGPGTRLTVL.

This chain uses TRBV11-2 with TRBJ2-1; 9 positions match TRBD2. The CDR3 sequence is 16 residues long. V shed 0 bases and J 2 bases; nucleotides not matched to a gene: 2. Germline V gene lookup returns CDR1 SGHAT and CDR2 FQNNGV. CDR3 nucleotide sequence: TGTGCCAGCAGCTTAGACGTAGCGGGAGCCTACAATGAGCAGTTCTTC. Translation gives CASSLDVAGAYNEQFF.

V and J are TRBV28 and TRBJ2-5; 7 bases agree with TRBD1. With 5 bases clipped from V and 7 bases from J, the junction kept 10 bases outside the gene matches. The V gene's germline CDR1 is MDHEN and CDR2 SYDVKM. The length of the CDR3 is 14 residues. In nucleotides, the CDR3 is TGTGCCAGCAGTGCCCGGACAGGCTTCATGACCCAGTACTTC. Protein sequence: CASSARTGFMTQYF. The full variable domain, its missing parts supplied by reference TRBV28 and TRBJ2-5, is DVKVTQSSRYLVKRTGEKVFLECVQDMDHENMFWYRQDPGLGLRLIYFSYDVKMKEKGDIPEGYSVSREKKERFSLILESASTNQTSMYLCASSARTGFMTQYFGPGTRLLVL.

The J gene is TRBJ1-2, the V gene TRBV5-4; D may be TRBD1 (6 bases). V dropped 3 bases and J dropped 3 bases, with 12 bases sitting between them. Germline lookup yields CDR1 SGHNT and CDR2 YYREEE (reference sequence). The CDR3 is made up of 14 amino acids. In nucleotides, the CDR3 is TGTGCCAGCAGCTCCGAACAGGGTTACTATGGCTACACCTTC. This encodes CASSSEQGYYGYTF.

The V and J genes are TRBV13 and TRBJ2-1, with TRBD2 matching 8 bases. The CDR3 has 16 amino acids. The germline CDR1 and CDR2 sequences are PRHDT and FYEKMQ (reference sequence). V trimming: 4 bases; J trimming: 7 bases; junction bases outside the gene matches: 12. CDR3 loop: CASSWWAGTRTNEQFF. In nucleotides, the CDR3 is TGTGCCAGCAGCTGGTGGGCCGGGACTAGGACGAATGAGCAGTTCTTC.

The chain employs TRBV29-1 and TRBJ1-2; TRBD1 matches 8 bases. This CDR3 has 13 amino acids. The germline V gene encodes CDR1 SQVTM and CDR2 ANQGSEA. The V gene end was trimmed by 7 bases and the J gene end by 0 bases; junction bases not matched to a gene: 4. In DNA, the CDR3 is TGCAGCGGTGGACAGGGAGCTAACTATGGCTACACCTTC. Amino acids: CSGGQGANYGYTF.

The CDR3 DNA reads TGTGCCAGCAGCGTAGTTGATGGGGGGGGCACAGATACGCAGTATTTT. Amino acid sequence: CASSVVDGGGTDTQYF. The chain employs TRBV9 and TRBJ2-3; 7 nucleotides match TRBD2. From germline, CDR1 is SGDLS and CDR2 YYNGEE. CDR3 length: 16 amino acids. Trimming at V came to 0 bases and at J to 1 base, leaving 5 bases not matched to a gene. Complete variable domain (other parts from reference TRBV9 and TRBJ2-3): DSGVTQTPKHLITATGQRVTLRCSPRSGDLSVYWYQQSLDQGLQFLIQYYNGEERAKGNILERFSAQQFPDLHSELNLSSLELGDSALYFCASSVVDGGGTDTQYFGPGTRLTVL.

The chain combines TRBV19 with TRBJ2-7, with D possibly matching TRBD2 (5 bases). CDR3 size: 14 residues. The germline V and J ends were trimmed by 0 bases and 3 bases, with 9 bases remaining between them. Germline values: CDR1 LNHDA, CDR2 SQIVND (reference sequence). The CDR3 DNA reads TGTGCCAGTAGTATAGATCTGGAGGACTACGAGCAGTACTTC. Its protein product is CASSIDLEDYEQYF.

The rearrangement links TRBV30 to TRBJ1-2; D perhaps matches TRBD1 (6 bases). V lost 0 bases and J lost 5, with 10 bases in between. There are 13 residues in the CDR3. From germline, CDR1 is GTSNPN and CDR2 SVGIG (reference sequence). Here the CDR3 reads CAWSVGGGYGYTF. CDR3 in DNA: TGTGCCTGGAGTGTAGGGGGGGGTTATGGCTACACCTTC.

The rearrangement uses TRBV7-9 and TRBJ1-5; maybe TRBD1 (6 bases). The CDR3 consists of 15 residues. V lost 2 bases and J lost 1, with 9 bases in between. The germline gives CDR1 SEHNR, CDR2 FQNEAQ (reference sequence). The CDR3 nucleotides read TGTGCCAGCAGCTTATGGCAGGGGAGCAATCAGCCCCAGCATTTT. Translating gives CASSLWQGSNQPQHF.

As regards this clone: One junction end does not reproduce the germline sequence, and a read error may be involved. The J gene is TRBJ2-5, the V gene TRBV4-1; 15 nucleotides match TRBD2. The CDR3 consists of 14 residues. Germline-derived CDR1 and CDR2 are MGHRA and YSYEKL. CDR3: CASSLGLAGGSMDF. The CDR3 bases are TGCGCCAGCAGCCTGGGACTAGCGGGGGGCTCGATGGACTTC.

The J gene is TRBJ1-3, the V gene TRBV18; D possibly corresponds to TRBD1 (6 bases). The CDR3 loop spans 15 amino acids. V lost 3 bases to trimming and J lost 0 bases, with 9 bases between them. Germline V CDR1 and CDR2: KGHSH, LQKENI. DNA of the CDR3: TGTGCCAGCTCACCTGAACAGGGCTCTGGAAACACCATATATTTT. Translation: CASSPEQGSGNTIYF.

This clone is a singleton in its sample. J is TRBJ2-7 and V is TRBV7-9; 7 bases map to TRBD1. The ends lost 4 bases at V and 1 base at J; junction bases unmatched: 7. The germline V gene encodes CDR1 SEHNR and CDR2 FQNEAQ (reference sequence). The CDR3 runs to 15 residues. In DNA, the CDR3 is TGTGCCAGCAGCTCCCCTCAGACAGGGTCCTACGAGCAGTACTTC. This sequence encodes CASSSPQTGSYEQYF.

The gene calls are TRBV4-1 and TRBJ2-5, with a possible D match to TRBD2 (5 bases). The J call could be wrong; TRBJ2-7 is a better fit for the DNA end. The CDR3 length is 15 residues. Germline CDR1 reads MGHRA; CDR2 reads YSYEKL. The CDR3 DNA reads TGCGCCAGCAGCCAAAGTCTTTCGGGGAGATACGAGCAGTACTTC. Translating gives CASSQSLSGRYEQYF.

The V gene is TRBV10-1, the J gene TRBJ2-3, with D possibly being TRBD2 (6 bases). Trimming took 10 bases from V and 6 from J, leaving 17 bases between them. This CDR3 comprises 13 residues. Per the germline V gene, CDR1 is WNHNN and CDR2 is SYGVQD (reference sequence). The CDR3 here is CATAGPTPDTQYF. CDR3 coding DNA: TGCGCCACTGCGGGACCTACACCCGATACGCAGTATTTT.

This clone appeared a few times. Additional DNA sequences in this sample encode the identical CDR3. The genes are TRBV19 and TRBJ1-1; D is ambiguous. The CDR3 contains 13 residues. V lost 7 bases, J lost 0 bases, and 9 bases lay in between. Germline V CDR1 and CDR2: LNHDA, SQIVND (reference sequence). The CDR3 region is CASTLGVNTEAFF. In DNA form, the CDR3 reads TGTGCCAGTACCCTGGGCGTGAACACTGAAGCTTTCTTT.

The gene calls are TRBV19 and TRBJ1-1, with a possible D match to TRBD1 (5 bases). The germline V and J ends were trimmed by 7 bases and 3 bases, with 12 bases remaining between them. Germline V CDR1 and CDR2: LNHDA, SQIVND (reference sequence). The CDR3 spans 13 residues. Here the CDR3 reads CASTLGGDTEAFF. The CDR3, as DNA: TGTGCCAGTACCCTGGGAGGGGACACTGAAGCTTTCTTT.

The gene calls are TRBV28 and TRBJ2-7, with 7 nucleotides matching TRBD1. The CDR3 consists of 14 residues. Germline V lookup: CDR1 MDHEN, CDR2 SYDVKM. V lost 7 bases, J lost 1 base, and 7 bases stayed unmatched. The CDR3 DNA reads TGTGCCAGCATGTCTGGGACAGTGTCCTACGAGCAGTACTTC. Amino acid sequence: CASMSGTVSYEQYF.

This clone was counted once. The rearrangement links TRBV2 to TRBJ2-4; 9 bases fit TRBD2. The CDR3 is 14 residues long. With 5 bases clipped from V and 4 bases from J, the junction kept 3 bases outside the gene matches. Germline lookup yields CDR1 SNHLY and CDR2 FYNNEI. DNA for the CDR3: TGTGCCAGCAGTTTGACTAGCGGTAAAAACATTCAGTACTTC. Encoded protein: CASSLTSGKNIQYF.

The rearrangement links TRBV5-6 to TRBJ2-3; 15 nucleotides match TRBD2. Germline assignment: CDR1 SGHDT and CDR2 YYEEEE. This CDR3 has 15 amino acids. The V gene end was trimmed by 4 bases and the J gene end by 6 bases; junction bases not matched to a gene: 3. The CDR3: CASSQGLAGGDTQYF. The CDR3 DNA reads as TGTGCCAGCAGCCAAGGACTAGCGGGGGGGGATACGCAGTATTTT.

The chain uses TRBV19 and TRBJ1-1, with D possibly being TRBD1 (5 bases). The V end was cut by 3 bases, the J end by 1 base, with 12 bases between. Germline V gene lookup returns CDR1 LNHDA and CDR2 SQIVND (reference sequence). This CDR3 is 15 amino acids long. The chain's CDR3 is CASSISPGENTEAFF. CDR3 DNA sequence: TGTGCCAGTAGTATCTCCCCGGGGGAGAACACTGAAGCTTTCTTT. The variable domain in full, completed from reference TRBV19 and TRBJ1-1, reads DGGITQSPKYLFRKEGQNVTLSCEQNLNHDAMYWYRQDPGQGLRLIYYSQIVNDFQKGDIAEGYSVSREKKESFPLTVTSAQKNPTAFYLCASSISPGENTEAFFGQGTRLTVV.

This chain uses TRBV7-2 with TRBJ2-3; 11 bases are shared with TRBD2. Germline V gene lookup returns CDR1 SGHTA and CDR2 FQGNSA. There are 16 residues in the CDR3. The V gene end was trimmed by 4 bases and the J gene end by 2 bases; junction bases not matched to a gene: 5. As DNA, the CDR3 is TGTGCCAGCAGCTCGACTAGCGGGAAGCTCACAGATACGCAGTATTTT. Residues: CASSSTSGKLTDTQYF.

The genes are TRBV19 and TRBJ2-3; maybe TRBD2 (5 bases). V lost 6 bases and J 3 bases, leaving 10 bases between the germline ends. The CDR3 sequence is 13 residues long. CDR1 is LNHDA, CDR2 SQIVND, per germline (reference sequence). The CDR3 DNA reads TGTGCCAGTAGAGATAGCGTTACAGATACGCAGTATTTT. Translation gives CASRDSVTDTQYF. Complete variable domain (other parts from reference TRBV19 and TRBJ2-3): DGGITQSPKYLFRKEGQNVTLSCEQNLNHDAMYWYRQDPGQGLRLIYYSQIVNDFQKGDIAEGYSVSREKKESFPLTVTSAQKNPTAFYLCASRDSVTDTQYFGPGTRLTVL.

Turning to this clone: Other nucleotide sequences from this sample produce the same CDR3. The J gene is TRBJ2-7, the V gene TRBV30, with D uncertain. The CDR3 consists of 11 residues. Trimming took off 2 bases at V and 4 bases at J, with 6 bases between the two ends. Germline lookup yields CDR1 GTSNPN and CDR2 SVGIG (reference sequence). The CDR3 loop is CAWSLSYEQYF. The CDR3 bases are TGTGCCTGGAGTCTGAGTTACGAGCAGTACTTC.

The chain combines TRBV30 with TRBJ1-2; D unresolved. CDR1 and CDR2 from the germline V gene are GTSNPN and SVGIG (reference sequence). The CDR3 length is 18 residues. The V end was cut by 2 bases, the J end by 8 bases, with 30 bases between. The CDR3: CAWSQPGRDIKARQGYTF. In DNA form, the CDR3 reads TGTGCCTGGAGTCAACCCGGGAGGGATATTAAAGCTCGTCAGGGCTACACCTTC.

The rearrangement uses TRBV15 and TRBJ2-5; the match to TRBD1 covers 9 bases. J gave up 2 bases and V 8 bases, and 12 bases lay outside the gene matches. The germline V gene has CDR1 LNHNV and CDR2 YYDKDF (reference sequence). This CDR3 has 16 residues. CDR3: CATPSWTGAIQETQYF. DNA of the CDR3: TGTGCCACCCCCTCCTGGACAGGGGCGATACAAGAGACCCAGTACTTC.

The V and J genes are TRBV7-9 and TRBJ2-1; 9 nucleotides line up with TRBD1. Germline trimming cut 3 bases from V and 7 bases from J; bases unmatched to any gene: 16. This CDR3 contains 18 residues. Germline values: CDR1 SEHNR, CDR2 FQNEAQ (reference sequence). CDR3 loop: CASSFPALGQGKFNEQFF. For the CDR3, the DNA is TGTGCCAGCAGCTTTCCAGCCCTGGGACAGGGTAAATTTAATGAGCAGTTCTTC.

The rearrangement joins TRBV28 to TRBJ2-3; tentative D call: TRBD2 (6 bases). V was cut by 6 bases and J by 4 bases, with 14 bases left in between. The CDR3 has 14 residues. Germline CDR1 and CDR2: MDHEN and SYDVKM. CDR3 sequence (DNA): TGTGCCAGCAGGCCTGGGGGGATGGCAGATACGCAGTATTTT. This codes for CASRPGGMADTQYF.

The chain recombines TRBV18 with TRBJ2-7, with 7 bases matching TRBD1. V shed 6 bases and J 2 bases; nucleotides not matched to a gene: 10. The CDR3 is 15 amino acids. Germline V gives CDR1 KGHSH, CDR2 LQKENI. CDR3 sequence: CASSPPGTAPYEQYF. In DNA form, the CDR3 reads TGTGCCAGCTCGCCTCCCGGGACAGCTCCCTACGAGCAGTACTTC.

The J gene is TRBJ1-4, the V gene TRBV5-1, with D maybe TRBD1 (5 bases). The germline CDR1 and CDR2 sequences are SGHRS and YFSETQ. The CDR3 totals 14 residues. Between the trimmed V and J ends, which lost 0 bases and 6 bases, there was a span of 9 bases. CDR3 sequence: CASSLEGQDEKLFF. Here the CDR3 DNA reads TGCGCCAGCAGCTTGGAGGGGCAGGATGAAAAACTGTTTTTT.